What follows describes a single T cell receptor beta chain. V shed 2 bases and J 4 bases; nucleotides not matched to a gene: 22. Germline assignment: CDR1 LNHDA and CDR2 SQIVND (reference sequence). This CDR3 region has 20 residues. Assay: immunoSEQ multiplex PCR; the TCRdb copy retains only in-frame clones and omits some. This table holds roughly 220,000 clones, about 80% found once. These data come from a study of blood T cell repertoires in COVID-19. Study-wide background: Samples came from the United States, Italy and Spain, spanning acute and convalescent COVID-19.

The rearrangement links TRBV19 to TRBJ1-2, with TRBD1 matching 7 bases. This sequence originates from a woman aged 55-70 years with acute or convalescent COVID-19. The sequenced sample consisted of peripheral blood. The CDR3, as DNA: TGTGCCAGTAGTATAAGGGAAGATAGGGGGCCCCGTCCCCAGGGCTATGGCTACACCTTC. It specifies CASSIREDRGPRPQGYGYTF.